These T cell receptor beta chains were read from a single sample in a study of blood T cells in healthy people across ages. In TCRdb, the 5' RACE reads were re-called with MiXCR into one record per CDR3 protein. This sample has about 590,000 distinct CDR3 sequences, with 25% to 35% found just once. Sequences were obtained from blood. These receptors all stem from a woman of 80 years or more in good health. Both conserved end residues are part of each CDR3. The order of the fields is V gene, D gene, J gene, clone size, CDR3 DNA, CDR3 protein. D genes are given only for firm matches. Size is stated for part of the rows, as once, few or many counts, or as a class when the clone is expanded.

TRBV7-9	-	TRBJ2-1	-	TGTGCCAGCAGCTTAGGGGGGGCCAGCCTCGGCAATGAGCAGTTCTTC	CASSLGGASLGNEQFF
TRBV12-3/TRBV12-4	TRBD1	TRBJ2-3	-	TGTGCCAGCAGTTCCCGCCGCGGGACAGGGGGGACAGATACGCAGTATTTT	CASSSRRGTGGTDTQYF
TRBV27	TRBD1	TRBJ1-4	many	TGTGCCAGCAAAAGGACAGGGGCTAATGAAAAACTGTTTTTT	CASKRTGANEKLFF
TRBV12-3/TRBV12-4	-	TRBJ2-7	-	TGTGCCTGCAGTCTCAAGACAGGGGAGGGCTACGAGCAGTACTTC	CACSLKTGEGYEQYF
TRBV5-1	TRBD1	TRBJ1-2	many	TGCGCCAGCAGCTTGGACGGACAGGGATTTGGCGGCTACACCTTC	CASSLDGQGFGGYTF
TRBV6-5	TRBD2	TRBJ2-1	many	TGTGCCAGCAGTCAGCGGGGGTACTACAATGAGCAGTTCTTC	CASSQRGYYNEQFF
TRBV5-1	-	TRBJ2-1	many	TGCGCCAGCAGCTTGGTTCTAGCACCGGGTGAGCAGTTCTTC	CASSLVLAPGEQFF
TRBV27	TRBD1	TRBJ1-4	few	TGTGCCAGCAGTTTCCAGGGGGCCGGCGAAAAACTGTTTTTT	CASSFQGAGEKLFF
TRBV9	-	TRBJ1-3	-	TGTGCCAGCAGCGCCAGGATAGGACCCTCTGGAAACACCATATATTTT	CASSARIGPSGNTIYF
TRBV7-9	TRBD1	TRBJ2-7	-	TGTGCCAGCAGCTTCGGGACAGGGCTTTGGGAGCAGTACTTC	CASSFGTGLWEQYF